This TCR beta chain was profiled in a study of spatial heterogeneity in lung cancer. Study as a whole: The mean occurrence of each unique TCR and UMI combination in raw reads exceeded eight.

Time point noted: sample taken at primary tumor resection. Samples were donated by 72 untreated early-stage non-small cell lung cancer patients. TCR cDNA molecules were tagged individually, and each one carried a unique molecular identifier. TCRdb reprocessed the 5' RACE reads with MiXCR, giving one entry per CDR3 protein. The table includes 40,000 to 50,000 distinct CDR3 sequences, 12% to 15% detected once. The CDR3 loop spans 13 amino acids. Germline assignment: CDR1 SGHAT and CDR2 FQNNGV. V trimming: 1 base; J trimming: 11 bases; junction bases outside the gene matches: 4. The receptor's source is a male donor with early-stage non-small cell lung cancer. The chain uses TRBV11-2 and TRBJ1-2; 10 bases fit TRBD1. Sequenced here: PBMCs, sampled at surgery. CDR3 amino acids: CASSLVLGQGYTF. As DNA, the CDR3 is TGTGCCAGCAGCTTAGTATTGGGACAGGGGTACACCTTC. Full variable domain (remainder filled in from reference TRBV11-2 and TRBJ1-2): EAGVAQSPRYKIIEKRQSVAFWCNPISGHATLYWYQQILGQGPKLLIQFQNNGVVDDSQLPKDRFSAERLKGVDSTLKIQPAKLEDSAVYLCASSLVLGQGYTFGSGTRLTVV.